This paragraph reports one T cell receptor beta chain. V shed 4 bases and J 1 base; nucleotides not matched to a gene: 9. Germline CDR1 reads LGHDT; CDR2 reads YNNKEL (reference sequence). The CDR3 has 16 residues. This specimen comes from a study of blood T cell repertoires in COVID-19. Study-wide context: The study drew acute and convalescent COVID-19 samples from the United States, Italy and Spain.

Per the study methods: Nucleated cell counts were estimated from reference gene primer amplification. Sequencing used immunoSEQ multiplex PCR; TCRdb keeps in-frame clones, though not all of them. The V and J calls and clone size are taken from that table; D and trimming were inferred from the DNA. This sample carries roughly 88,000 clones, approximately 80% of them seen once, and the ten largest clones take around 15%. The genes are TRBV3-1 (or the pseudogene TRBV3-2) and TRBJ2-5; 7 bases match TRBD2. The TCR was taken from a woman older than 75 with acute or convalescent COVID-19. The sequencing sample was made of peripheral blood. The DNA for the CDR3 is TGTGCCAGCAGCCTGGGGGAGGGAAAGGGCCAAGAGACCCAGTACTTC. Protein product: CASSLGEGKGQETQYF.